Given below is one TCR beta chain in context. This clonotype was detected a few times. What antigen it recognizes has not been identified. Within one base of it there is no much larger clone, and no base qualities were kept. The junction carries 19 bases between V and J, which are trimmed by 3 bases and 8 bases respectively. Taken from cysteine to phenylalanine, the CDR3 has 15 residues. Of the read, only the CDR3 DNA is kept; its 45 bases are in frame from base 1. According to the germline V gene, CDR1 reads MGHDK and CDR2 reads SYGVNS. Libraries were constructed by RT-PCR. Sequencing relied on an Illumina MiSeq. Through fastp at Q25 and MiXCR, TCRdb rebuilt clones from the public reads, retaining in-frame beta chains. Entries that share a CDR3 protein sequence are merged under the most common genes and DNA. This sample holds approximately 720,000 distinct CDR3 sequences; approximately 15% were observed only once. The ten top clones hold 3% to 4.5% of the sample.

These data originate in a study listed by TCRdb under 2016. The sequence is built from TRBV25-1 and TRBJ1-2; tentative D gene TRBD1, with 6 bases matching. This receptor was identified in a female donor in good health, serving as a healthy control. Sample: memory CD4+ T cells from blood. This receptor carries the CDR3 CASSDYTPSRGGYTF. The DNA is as follows: TGTGCCAGCAGTGACTATACCCCCTCCAGGGGAGGCTACACCTTC.